This T cell receptor beta chain was identified during a study of blood T cell repertoires in COVID-19. Background on the study: COVID-19 samples, acute and convalescent, were from the United States, Italy and Spain. Sources were T cells, B-cell-depleted T cells, or PBMCs; the material itself was cDNA or gDNA.

Germline CDR1 and CDR2: SGHDT and YYEEEE. The CDR3 is made up of 12 amino acids. With 1 base removed from V and 6 bases from J, the gap between germline ends came to 5 bases. Original analysis: Nucleated cell counts were estimated from reference gene primer amplification. Sequenced by immunoSEQ multiplex PCR; TCRdb stores in-frame clones only, minus some. That table supplies the V and J calls and clone size; D and trimming were determined from the DNA. The profile covers about 170,000 clones, with 86% appearing a single time and 7% taken by the ten largest. The chain joins TRBV5-6 to TRBJ2-1, with D unresolved. The specimen sequenced was peripheral blood. The receptor was derived from an elderly woman in a cohort sampled during active or convalescent COVID-19. CDR3 DNA: TGTGCCAGCAGCTTGTTCGGCAATGAGCAGTTCTTC. Amino acids: CASSLFGNEQFF.